This T cell receptor (beta chain) was captured in a study of regulatory T cells in long-lasting Graves disease. Background on the study: Persistence in Graves' disease denoted antithyroid drug use beyond 5 years alongside positive TSH receptor antibodies.

This clonotype has more than one count but fewer than ten. Its antigen remains unidentified. Time point of the sample: persistent/refractory GD, antithyroid drugs over 5 years with positive TRAb. PBMC-derived RNA was used for the TCR library. CDR3 length equals 19 residues. Germline CDR1 and CDR2: SGHRS and YFSETQ. Between the trimmed V and J ends, which lost 4 bases and 6 bases, there was a span of 28 bases. General study results and limits: Less diverse TCR repertoires were seen in persistent Graves' patients than in newly diagnosed ones. Segments TRBV28, TRBJ1-2 and TRBJ2-5 showed preferential usage in persistent disease.

According to the study, TCR beta libraries were built with iRepertoire HTBI primers and CDR3-region Arm-PCR. TCRdb re-called the multiplex PCR reads with MiXCR, one entry per CDR3 protein. In the table there are 400,000 to 500,000 distinct CDR3 sequences, around 23% of which are singletons. This specimen consisted of peripheral blood mononuclear cells (PBMCs), obtained when the disease was refractory, from a patient treated with antithyroid drugs. The origin of this receptor is a female donor with Graves disease. The chain has TRBV5-1 and TRBJ2-2; maybe TRBD2 (7 bases). The CDR3 is CASSPAGASGAGPAGELFF. CDR3 in DNA: TGCGCCAGCAGCCCCGCGGGGGCAAGTGGAGCGGGTCCCGCCGGGGAGCTGTTTTTT.